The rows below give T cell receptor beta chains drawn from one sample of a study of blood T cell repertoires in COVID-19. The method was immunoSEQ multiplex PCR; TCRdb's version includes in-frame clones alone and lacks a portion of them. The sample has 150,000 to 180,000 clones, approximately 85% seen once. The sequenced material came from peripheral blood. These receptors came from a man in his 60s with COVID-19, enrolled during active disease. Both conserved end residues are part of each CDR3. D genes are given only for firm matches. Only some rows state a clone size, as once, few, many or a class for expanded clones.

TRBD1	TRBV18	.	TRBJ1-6	TGTGCCAGCTCACCTACAGGGGAAAATTCACCCCTCCACTTT	CASSPTGENSPLHF
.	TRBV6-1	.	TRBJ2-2	TGTGCCAGCAGTGAATCTGGGGACTCCTACGAATCCAATCAGTTTTTT	CASSESGDSYESNQFF
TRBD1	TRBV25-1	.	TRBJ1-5	TGTGCCAGCAGGGGACAGGGGGATCAGCCCCAGCATTTT	CASRGQGDQPQHF
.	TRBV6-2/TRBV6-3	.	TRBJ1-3	TGTGCCAGCAGTTTGCTCGGGAACTCTGGAAACACCATATATTTT	CASSLLGNSGNTIYF
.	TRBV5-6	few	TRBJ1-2	TGTGCCAGCAGCTTGGCTGGCCGCCCGTTCTATGGCTACACCTTC	CASSLAGRPFYGYTF
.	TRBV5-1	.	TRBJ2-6	TGCGCCAGCACCAGGGGAGCTGGGGCCAACGTCCTGACTTTC	CASTRGAGANVLTF
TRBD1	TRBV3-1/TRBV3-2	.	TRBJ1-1	TGTGCCAGCAGCCTAAACCTTCTGACAGGGGGCGATATGAACACTGAAGCTTTCTTT	CASSLNLLTGGDMNTEAFF
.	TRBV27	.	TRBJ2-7	TGTGCCAGCAGTCGTGGACAACTCTACGAGCAGTACTTC	CASSRGQLYEQYF
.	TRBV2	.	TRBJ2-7	TGTGCCAGCAGTAGGATACACGCTGGAGCCGAGCAGTACTTC	CASSRIHAGAEQYF
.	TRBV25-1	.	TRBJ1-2	TGTGCCAGCAGTGCGCGGGACCGAGCCCTCTATGGCTACACCTTC	CASSARDRALYGYTF
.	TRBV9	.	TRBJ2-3	TGTGCCAGCAGCACGACACTTAGCACAGATACGCAGTATTTT	CASSTTLSTDTQYF
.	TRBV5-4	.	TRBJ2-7	TGTGCCAGCAGCTTCGCTGGACACTACTCCTACGAGCAGTACTTC	CASSFAGHYSYEQYF
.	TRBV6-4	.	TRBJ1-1	TGTGCCAGCAGTGACGAGGCCCGGCTAGTAATCGTCTTT	CASSDEARLVIVF
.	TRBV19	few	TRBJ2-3	TGTGCCAGTAGTGAGAGGGCCGGAGATACGCAGTATTTT	CASSERAGDTQYF
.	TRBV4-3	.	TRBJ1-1	TGCGCCAGCAGCCAAGAGGGATTCGGGGTCACTGAAGCTTTCTTT	CASSQEGFGVTEAFF
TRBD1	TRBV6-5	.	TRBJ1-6	TGTGCCAGCAGTTACGGGGCCGGGACAGGGACCAGTCCCCTCCACTTT	CASSYGAGTGTSPLHF
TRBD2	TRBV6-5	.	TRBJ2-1	TGTGCCAGCAGTAACAGCGGGGCGAAATACAATGAGCAGTTCTTC	CASSNSGAKYNEQFF
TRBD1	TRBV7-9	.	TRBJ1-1	TGTGCCAGCAGTACTACCGGGACAGGAATCACTGAAGCTTTCTTT	CASSTTGTGITEAFF
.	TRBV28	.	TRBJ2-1	TGTGCCAGCAGTGGGGGGGCAACTCGCTACAATGAGCAGTTCTTC	CASSGGATRYNEQFF
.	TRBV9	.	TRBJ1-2	TGTGCCAGCAGCGGAGCTTCAGGGCCTGCTAACTATGGCTACACCTTC	CASSGASGPANYGYTF
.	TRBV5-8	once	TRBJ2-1	TGTGCCAGCAGCTTGGACGGCCGGAGCTCCTACAATGAGCAGTTCTTC	CASSLDGRSSYNEQFF
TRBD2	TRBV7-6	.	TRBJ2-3	TGTGCCAGCAGCCCAAGGACTAGCGGGGGGACGGATACGCAGTATTTT	CASSPRTSGGTDTQYF
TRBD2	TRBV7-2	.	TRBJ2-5	TGTGCCAGCAGCTTAGGACTAGCGGACTACCATTCGTACTTC	CASSLGLADYHSYF
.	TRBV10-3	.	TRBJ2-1	TGTGCCATACAAACCAGGGAGGGGGTTTCGTACAATGAGCAGTTCTTC	CAIQTREGVSYNEQFF
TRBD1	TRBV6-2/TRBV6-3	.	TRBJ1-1	TGTGCCAGCAGTTCCAGGACAGGGGTTGGGACTGAAGCTTTCTTT	CASSSRTGVGTEAFF
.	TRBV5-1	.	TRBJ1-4	TGCGCCAGCAGCTTAATTACAGGAGCAACTAATGAAAAACTGTTTTTT	CASSLITGATNEKLFF
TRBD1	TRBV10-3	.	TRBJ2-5	TGTGCCAGTTCGTCGGGACAGACACAAGAGACCCAGTACTTC	CASSSGQTQETQYF
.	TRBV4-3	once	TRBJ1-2	TGCGCCAGCAGCCAAGAGGGAGGGAGAGGGAACTATGGCTACACCTTC	CASSQEGGRGNYGYTF
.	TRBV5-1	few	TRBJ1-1	TGCGCCAGCAGCTTGGCCCCGGGGAGGAACACTGAAGCTTTCTTT	CASSLAPGRNTEAFF
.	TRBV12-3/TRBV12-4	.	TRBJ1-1	TGTGCCAGCAGTTTTCAGGGTACCACTGAAGCTTTCTTT	CASSFQGTTEAFF
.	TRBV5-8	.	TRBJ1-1	TGTGCCAGCAGCTTGGGACAGGTCATCACTGAAGCTTTCTTT	CASSLGQVITEAFF
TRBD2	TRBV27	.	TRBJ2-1	TGTGCCAGCAGTCCCGTCGTGGTTCAGCGGGGGGCGGGGGCCTACAATGAGCAGTTCTTC	CASSPVVVQRGAGAYNEQFF
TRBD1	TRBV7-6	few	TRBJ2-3	TGTGCCAGCAGCTCCACGACAGGGGGCCAGGGTACGCAGTATTTT	CASSSTTGGQGTQYF
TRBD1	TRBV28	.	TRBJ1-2	TGTGCCAGCAGTTTACGGGCAGGGGGCTGGAATGGCTACACCTTC	CASSLRAGGWNGYTF
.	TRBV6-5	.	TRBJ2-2	TGTGCCAGCACCAGGCTGGGGGCAGGAACCGGGGAGCTGTTTTTT	CASTRLGAGTGELFF
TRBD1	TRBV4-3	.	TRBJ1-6	TGCGCCAGCAGCCAAGACTCGACAGGGGTAATGTCCCTCCACTTT	CASSQDSTGVMSLHF
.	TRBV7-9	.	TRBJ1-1	TGTGCCAGCAGCTTAGGCGCCGACAGTGAAGCTTTCTTT	CASSLGADSEAFF
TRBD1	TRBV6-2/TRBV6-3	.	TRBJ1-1	TGTGCCAGCAGTTACTCAGGGGGCCCCTTGAACACTGAAGCTTTCTTT	CASSYSGGPLNTEAFF
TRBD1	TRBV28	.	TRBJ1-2	TGTGCCAGCAGCCCGGGACAGTACTATGGCTACACCTTC	CASSPGQYYGYTF
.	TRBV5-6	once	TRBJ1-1	TGTGCCAGCAGCTTGTTCACAGGGACGAACACTGAAGCTTTCTTT	CASSLFTGTNTEAFF